This T cell receptor (beta chain) comes out of a study of radiation and T cells in renal cell carcinoma. Study-level findings and limits: In blood, top tumor clones expanded by 2 weeks, shrinking by 4.

The V end was cut by 2 bases, the J end by 7 bases, with 5 bases between. Germline V lookup: CDR1 ENHRY, CDR2 SYGVKD. CDR3 size: 12 residues. Assay used: immunoSEQ multiplex PCR; TCRdb lists only in-frame clones, some missing. The table lists tens of thousands of clones, 80% of them singletons, with roughly 30% in the top ten. For this clone: As yet, its antigen is unknown.

As for time point: blood 2 weeks post-SBRT. Noted treatment: 15 Gy SBRT to primary tumor, nephrectomy 4 weeks later. Radiation-treated patients gave blood at baseline, week 2 and week 4. The patient's renal cell carcinoma had clear cell pathology. The material was blood, obtained from a patient whose treatment included radiotherapy and nephrectomy. This chain links TRBV10-3 with TRBJ2-2; D remains ambiguous. This TCR was sampled from a woman in her seventies with renal cell carcinoma. The chain's CDR3 is CAISEVGGELFF. The CDR3 bases are TGTGCCATCAGTGAGGTGGGCGGGGAGCTGTTTTTT.